These T cell receptor beta chains were read from a single sample in a study of T cells in Graves' hyperthyroidism and ophthalmopathy. TCRdb re-called the multiplex PCR reads with MiXCR, one entry per CDR3 protein. The table has a few hundred thousand distinct CDR3 sequences, less than 25% seen once. Material: blood. Every receptor here comes from a man younger than 35 with Graves' hyperthyroidism. Both conserved end residues are part of each CDR3. The order of the fields is D gene, clone size, J gene, V gene, CDR3 DNA, CDR3 protein. A D gene is named only where the DNA matches it firmly. Rows may omit the clone size; those that give it use once, few, many or a size class.

D: -
size: -
J: TRBJ1-4
V: TRBV30
DNA: TGTGCCTGGGGACGGGTTGCAACTAATGAAAAACTGTTTTTT
CDR3: CAWGRVATNEKLFF

D: -
size: many
J: TRBJ1-6
V: TRBV5-1
DNA: TGCGCCAGCAGCTTGGTCCCTGGGAGGGAATCACCCCTCCACTTT
CDR3: CASSLVPGRESPLHF

D: TRBD1
size: many
J: TRBJ2-2
V: TRBV15
DNA: TGTGCCACCAGCAGAGCAGCCTCAGGGGGCGGGGAGCTGTTTTTT
CDR3: CATSRAASGGGELFF

D: -
size: -
J: TRBJ1-1
V: TRBV30
DNA: TGTGCCTGGAATCTCGGGGCAGACCCCGGGACGAACACTGAAGCTTTCTTT
CDR3: CAWNLGADPGTNTEAFF

D: -
size: few
J: TRBJ1-5
V: TRBV28
DNA: TGTGCCAGCAGTCTCTCCGGAGGGTCGCTCGGGACCCAGCATTTT
CDR3: CASSLSGGSLGTQHF

D: -
size: -
J: TRBJ2-2
V: TRBV28
DNA: TGTGCCAGCAGTTTATGGGACTCCCACACCGGGGAGCTGTTTTTT
CDR3: CASSLWDSHTGELFF

D: -
size: many
J: TRBJ1-1
V: TRBV24-1
DNA: TGTGCCACCAGAGATCGGGGCACTGAAGCTTTCTTT
CDR3: CATRDRGTEAFF

D: TRBD2
size: few
J: TRBJ2-7
V: TRBV6-2/TRBV6-3
DNA: TGTGCCAGCAACGTAGCGGGAGAGTTCTACGAGCAGTACTTC
CDR3: CASNVAGEFYEQYF

D: TRBD1
size: many
J: TRBJ1-1
V: TRBV27
DNA: TGTGCCAGCAGTCCATTCCGAGGGGGCGCCGAGGCTTTCTTT
CDR3: CASSPFRGGAEAFF

D: -
size: -
J: TRBJ1-1
V: TRBV2
DNA: TGTGCCAGCAAAGGGAAGGGGCGGACTGAAGCTTTCTTT
CDR3: CASKGKGRTEAFF

D: -
size: many
J: TRBJ2-5
V: TRBV6-1
DNA: TGTGCCAGCAGTGAAGCTTCCTATACTGGAGAGACCCAGTACTTC
CDR3: CASSEASYTGETQYF

D: TRBD1
size: many
J: TRBJ1-2
V: TRBV4-1
DNA: TGCGCCAGCAGCCCACGGACAGGGACTCATGGCTACACCTTC
CDR3: CASSPRTGTHGYTF

D: -
size: many
J: TRBJ1-2
V: TRBV28
DNA: TGTGCCAGCAGTTTGGGTGTGGGGAACTATGGCTACACCTTC
CDR3: CASSLGVGNYGYTF

D: -
size: many
J: TRBJ2-7
V: TRBV6-1
DNA: TGTGCCAGCAGTGAAGCGCTAGGATGGGAGCAGTACTTC
CDR3: CASSEALGWEQYF

D: -
size: -
J: TRBJ1-2
V: TRBV24-1
DNA: TGTGCCACCAGTGATTCAGCCTGGGGGTCTGGCTATGGCTACACCTTC
CDR3: CATSDSAWGSGYGYTF

D: TRBD1
size: few
J: TRBJ2-5
V: TRBV7-8
DNA: TGTGCCAGCAGCTTATTCCGGGACAGGGGCCCGGAGACCCAGTACTTC
CDR3: CASSLFRDRGPETQYF

D: TRBD1
size: -
J: TRBJ1-5
V: TRBV6-1
DNA: TGTGCCAGCAGTCCCGGACAGGGGACCTATCAGCCTCAGCATTTT
CDR3: CASSPGQGTYQPQHF

D: -
size: -
J: TRBJ1-2
V: TRBV30
DNA: TGTGCCTGGAGTGTATTTGGGGGGATCTATGGCTACACCTTC
CDR3: CAWSVFGGIYGYTF

D: -
size: many
J: TRBJ1-1
V: TRBV20-1
DNA: TGCAGTGCTAGGTCCGGGACATTGAACACTGAAGCTTTCTTT
CDR3: CSARSGTLNTEAFF

D: -
size: many
J: TRBJ1-1
V: TRBV28
DNA: TGTGCCAGCAGTTTGCGTAGGGCAGGGAGGGCTGAAGCTTTCTTT
CDR3: CASSLRRAGRAEAFF

D: TRBD1
size: many
J: TRBJ2-5
V: TRBV6-2/TRBV6-3
DNA: TGTGCCAGCAGCCCTCGGGACAGCAAAGAGACCCAGTACTTC
CDR3: CASSPRDSKETQYF

D: -
size: many
J: TRBJ1-5
V: TRBV28
DNA: TGTGCCAGCAGTTTACGGTCAGGGTCCCTTTATAGCAATCAGCCCCAGCATTTT
CDR3: CASSLRSGSLYSNQPQHF

D: TRBD1
size: -
J: TRBJ2-4
V: TRBV6-1
DNA: TGTGCCAGCAGGGGACAGGTGATAGCCAAAAACATTCAGTACTTC
CDR3: CASRGQVIAKNIQYF

D: -
size: -
J: TRBJ1-1
V: TRBV28
DNA: TGTGCCAGCAGTTTAGCGATCAATCGCGCTGAAGCTTACTTT
CDR3: CASSLAINRAEAYF

D: -
size: -
J: TRBJ2-7
V: TRBV12-3/TRBV12-4
DNA: TGTGCCAGCAGTTTCTTCATCACCTACGAGCAGTACTTC
CDR3: CASSFFITYEQYF

D: -
size: many
J: TRBJ1-2
V: TRBV12-3/TRBV12-4
DNA: TGTGCCAGCAGTTCCAAACGAAGGGGGACACTGATTAATATGGATGGCTACACCTTC
CDR3: CASSSKRRGTLINMDGYTF